The clone carrying this T cell receptor (beta chain) was found a few times. Antigen: not known. The Oncomine TCR Beta short-read assay generated sequence data from the DNA of cultured CD4+ T cells. The template was genomic DNA from cultured CD4+ T cells. TCRdb itself ran the PCR reads through MiXCR, one entry per CDR3 protein. The sample has under 11,000 distinct CDR3 sequences; over 25% are singletons. CDR1 is MNHNS and CDR2 is SASEGT in the germline V gene. The CDR3 has 16 residues. V gave up 6 bases and J gave up 0 bases; unmatched junction bases: 5. These data belong to a study of vaccination and CD4 T cells after COVID-19. As to treatment: 10-day PBMC culture with coronavirus spike peptide pools or control peptides (ViraFEST assay).

This TCR derives from a human donor who had recovered from COVID-19. The chain has TRBV6-1 and TRBJ1-6; the match to TRBD1 covers 7 bases. Source: CD4+ T cells from blood, cultured in vitro, taken after SARS-CoV-2 vaccination. As DNA, the CDR3 is TGTGCCAGCAGCAGACAGGGCCTCTCCTATAATTCACCCCTCCACTTT. The encoded protein is CASSRQGLSYNSPLHF.